One and the same sample provided the 16 T cell receptor beta chains below, sequenced in a study of early T cells in non-severe SARS-CoV-2 infection. TCRdb independently ran MiXCR on the 5' RACE reads; one entry per CDR3 protein. The sample shows some 77,000 distinct CDR3 sequences, roughly 12% of them seen only once. Sequences were obtained from whole blood. The source is an adult who was a healthcare worker with PCR-confirmed SARS-CoV-2 infection or an uninfected control (not recorded which).

In this sample, this clonotype turned up a few times. V and J are TRBV7-9 and TRBJ2-7; 7 bases are a match to TRBD2. CDR1 and CDR2 from the germline V gene are SEHNR and FQNEAQ (reference sequence). Losses at the gene ends were 5 bases for V and 2 bases for J; bases not matched to a gene: 12. CDR3 length: 16 residues. This CDR3 is CASSQTDWEGPYEQYF. CDR3 sequence (DNA): TGTGCCAGCAGCCAAACGGACTGGGAGGGCCCCTACGAGCAGTACTTC.

This chain uses TRBV7-9 with TRBJ1-2; TRBD1 matches 8 bases. Trimming took 5 bases from V and 0 from J; bases not matched to a gene: 5. Germline loops: CDR1 SEHNR, CDR2 FQNEAQ (reference sequence). The CDR3 contains 15 residues. As DNA, the CDR3 is TGTGCCAGCAGCCCACGGACAGGGTCTAACTATGGCTACACCTTC. Translation: CASSPRTGSNYGYTF.

This clonotype was found many times. V usage is TRBV7-9 and J usage is TRBJ1-2; D is perhaps TRBD1 (6 bases). Trimming removed 5 bases at V and 6 bases at J, with 13 bases between. CDR1 is SEHNR and CDR2 is FQNEAQ in the germline V gene (reference sequence). This CDR3 has 13 residues. The CDR3 loop reads CASSRAYRDGYTF. The CDR3 coding sequence is TGTGCCAGCAGCCGTGCCTACAGGGATGGCTACACCTTC.

This clonotype has only a few counts. This rearrangement joins TRBV29-1 to TRBJ1-5; D is ambiguous. Germline lookup yields CDR1 SQVTM and CDR2 ANQGSEA. With 6 bases removed from V and 1 base from J, the gap between germline ends came to 13 bases. This CDR3 contains 14 residues. Here the CDR3 DNA reads TGCAGCGTACTACTGACGGGGAGCAATCAGCCCCAGCATTTT. Its translation is CSVLLTGSNQPQHF. Filled out from reference TRBV29-1 and TRBJ1-5, the complete variable domain reads SAVISQKPSRDICQRGTSLTIQCQVDSQVTMMFWYRQQPGQSLTLIATANQGSEATYESGFVIDKFPISRPNLTFSTLTVSNMSPEDSSIYLCSVLLTGSNQPQHFGDGTRLSIL.

To note about this clonotype: A single base separates this from a much larger clone, so it may be a read error. This chain links TRBV11-2 with TRBJ1-1; D gene uncertain. The CDR3 extends over 13 amino acids. V dropped 5 bases and J dropped 8 bases, with 15 bases sitting between them. The germline V gene encodes CDR1 SGHAT and CDR2 FQNNGV. The CDR3: CASSQDSPEEAFF. Here the CDR3 DNA reads TGTGCCAGCAGCCAGGATAGCCCAGAGGAAGCTTTCTTT.

This clonotype appeared many times. This rearrangement joins TRBV29-1 to TRBJ1-1; a possible D gene is TRBD1 (6 bases). Germline V gene data show CDR1 as SQVTM and CDR2 as ANQGSEA. CDR3 length: 12 amino acids. V dropped 7 bases and J dropped 5 bases, with 14 bases sitting between them. The CDR3 bases are TGCAGCGCCGCGGGGGGCGGGACTGAAGCTTTCTTT. Its protein product is CSAAGGGTEAFF.

This clonotype was counted at least ten times. For the CDR3, the DNA is TGTGCCAGCAGTGACAGGGAAACAGGCAATGAGCAGTTCTTC. Translated: CASSDRETGNEQFF. This chain connects TRBV6-4 to TRBJ2-1; D is perhaps TRBD1 (5 bases). The CDR3 loop spans 14 amino acids. Per the germline V gene, CDR1 is MRHNA and CDR2 is SNTAGT. V was clipped by 2 bases and J by 6 bases, with 11 bases between them.

This clonotype appeared a few times. V usage is TRBV12-3 or TRBV12-4 and J usage is TRBJ1-1; D unresolved. With 6 bases removed from V and 4 bases from J, the gap between germline ends came to 15 bases. The CDR3 consists of 14 residues. The CDR3 sequence is CASRSTPEGTEAFF. CDR3 nucleotide sequence: TGTGCCAGCAGGTCGACCCCCGAGGGCACTGAAGCTTTCTTT.

This clonotype was recorded at least ten times. The V and J genes are TRBV12-3 or TRBV12-4 and TRBJ2-1, with D uncertain. CDR3 length: 12 amino acids. V lost 5 bases and J lost 6, with 8 bases in between. Here the CDR3 reads CASSLPSNEQFF. CDR3 DNA: TGTGCCAGCAGTCTCCCTAGCAATGAGCAGTTCTTC.

This clonotype was recorded a few times. An end of the junction does not agree with germline; a read error may underlie this. The gene calls are TRBV7-9 and TRBJ1-4; D not resolved. This CDR3 has 15 residues. The germline V gene encodes CDR1 SEHNR and CDR2 FQNEAQ (reference sequence). The CDR3 DNA follows: TGTGCCAGCAGTTTAGGTAGCAACGAGAATGAAAAACTGTTTTTT. Encoded protein: CASSLGSNENEKLFF. The variable domain in full, completed from reference TRBV7-9 and TRBJ1-4, reads DTGVSQNPRHKITKRGQNVTFRCDPISEHNRLYWYRQTLGQGPEFLTYFQNEAQLEKSRLLSDRFSAERPKGSFSTLEIQRTEQGDSAMYLCASSLGSNENEKLFFGSGTQLSVL.

In this sample, this clonotype turned up a few times. The gene calls are TRBV12-3 or TRBV12-4 and TRBJ2-3; D might be TRBD2 (6 bases). This CDR3 has 16 amino acids. V was clipped by 3 bases and J by 4 bases, with 17 bases between them. The CDR3 loop reads CASSFEPNGGPDTQYF. CDR3 in DNA: TGTGCCAGCAGTTTTGAGCCAAACGGGGGTCCAGATACGCAGTATTTT.

This clonotype was seen only a few times. The genes are TRBV3-1 and TRBJ1-2; D is unresolved. Trimming shortened V by 0 bases and J by 8 bases, and 13 bases separated the two germline ends. The CDR3 runs 14 residues. Germline values: CDR1 LGHDT, CDR2 YNNKEL (reference sequence). CDR3 amino acids: CASSQDLGGGGYTF. The CDR3 DNA is TGTGCCAGCAGCCAAGATCTAGGAGGCGGAGGCTACACCTTC.

The chain has TRBV28 and TRBJ2-7, with TRBD2 matching 7 bases. The trim removed 5 bases at V and 2 bases at J, leaving 6 bases unmatched. Per the germline V gene, CDR1 is MDHEN and CDR2 is SYDVKM. This CDR3 region has 14 residues. The CDR3 is CASSIRDYTYEQYF. DNA for the CDR3: TGTGCCAGCAGTATCCGGGACTACACCTACGAGCAGTACTTC.

This clonotype was observed a handful of times. The chain joins TRBV28 to TRBJ2-1, with 9 bases aligning to TRBD2. The CDR3 has 14 residues. Germline V gene sequence: CDR1 MDHEN, CDR2 SYDVKM. V lost 5 bases to trimming and J lost 7 bases; unmatched junction nucleotides: 6. CDR3 amino acids: CASSVSGSGNEQFF. CDR3 bases: TGTGCCAGCAGTGTTAGCGGGAGTGGGAATGAGCAGTTCTTC. Complete variable domain (other parts from reference TRBV28 and TRBJ2-1): DVKVTQSSRYLVKRTGEKVFLECVQDMDHENMFWYRQDPGLGLRLIYFSYDVKMKEKGDIPEGYSVSREKKERFSLILESASTNQTSMYLCASSVSGSGNEQFFGPGTRLTVL.

This clonotype was seen a few times. The genes are TRBV27 and TRBJ2-5; 7 bases line up with TRBD2. V was pared by 8 bases and J by 1 base, with 7 bases of the junction left unmatched. Germline V gene lookup returns CDR1 MNHEY and CDR2 SMNVEV (reference sequence). The CDR3 has 14 amino acids. CDR3 sequence reads: CASSRGSAQETQYF. The CDR3, as DNA: TGTGCCAGCTCGCGGGGGAGCGCCCAAGAGACCCAGTACTTC.

This clonotype has only a few counts. The chain uses TRBV10-1 and TRBJ2-7; possible D gene TRBD1, 6 bases. The CDR3 covers 14 residues. V shed 0 bases and J shed 4 bases, with 10 bases lying between them. Germline assignment: CDR1 WNHNN and CDR2 SYGVQD (reference sequence). This CDR3 is CASSESTGGYEQYF. The CDR3 DNA follows: TGCGCCAGCAGTGAGTCGACAGGCGGGTACGAGCAGTACTTC.